The 16 T cell receptor beta chains below were found in one sample sequenced in a study of cytomegalovirus exposure and HLA in healthy donors. Use of 60 Vbeta and 13 Jbeta primers characterized the PCR. This table comes from immunoSEQ multiplex PCR, and its TCRdb copy is limited to in-frame clones, with some not included. In all, the sample yields 53,000 or so clones. Input material: PBMCs. Receptor source: a male donor in good health and CMV-seropositive.

The V gene is TRBV7-6, the J gene TRBJ1-6, with 7 bases lining up with TRBD1. This CDR3 region has 14 residues. With V trimmed by 5 bases and J by 4 bases, 2 bases remained unmatched. CDR1 is SGHVS, CDR2 FNYEAQ, per germline. The CDR3 spells CASSPGQYNSPLHF. Written as DNA, the CDR3 is TGTGCCAGCAGCCCGGGACAGTATAATTCACCCCTCCACTTT. Drawing the rest from reference TRBV7-6 and TRBJ1-6, the complete variable domain is GAGVSQSPRYKVTKRGQDVALRCDPISGHVSLYWYRQALGQGPEFLTYFNYEAQQDKSGLPNDRFSAERPEGSISTLTIQRTEQRDSAMYRCASSPGQYNSPLHFGNGTRLTVT.

The genes are TRBV7-9 and TRBJ1-2, with 11 positions matching TRBD1. The germline V gene encodes CDR1 SEHNR and CDR2 FQNEAQ (reference sequence). The trim removed 5 bases at V and 6 bases at J, leaving 5 bases unmatched. The CDR3 extends over 14 amino acids. The CDR3 sequence is CASSHRDRGDGYTF. The DNA for the CDR3 is TGTGCCAGCAGCCACCGGGACAGGGGGGATGGCTACACCTTC.

V gene TRBV30 combines with J gene TRBJ1-1; 10 nucleotides match TRBD1. Trimming at V came to 1 base and at J to 6 bases, leaving 17 bases not matched to a gene. The CDR3 totals 18 residues. Germline CDR1 is GTSNPN and CDR2 is SVGIG (reference sequence). CDR3 residues: CAWSDLTGGAIWTAEAFF. The CDR3 DNA reads as TGTGCCTGGAGTGACTTGACAGGGGGCGCGATTTGGACCGCTGAAGCTTTCTTT.

The chain uses TRBV4-3 and TRBJ2-2, with TRBD2 matching over 11 bases. Germline V gives CDR1 LGHNA, CDR2 YSLEER. This CDR3 region has 19 residues. The V gene end was trimmed by 0 bases and the J gene end by 5 bases; junction bases not matched to a gene: 11. The CDR3 loop reads CASSQERRMVAGGTGELFF. DNA of the CDR3: TGCGCCAGCAGCCAAGAGCGGCGGATGGTAGCGGGGGGGACCGGGGAGCTGTTTTTT.

CDR3 coding DNA: TGTGCCAGCCAGGCTAGCGGGGGGGCCGGGAACGAGCAGTACTTC. It translates to CASQASGGAGNEQYF. The chain employs TRBV6-5 and TRBJ2-7; 12 nucleotides agree with TRBD2. V lost 8 bases and J lost 5; bases outside the gene matches: 10. There are 15 residues in the CDR3. The germline V gene has CDR1 MNHEY and CDR2 SVGAGI.

J is TRBJ2-5 and V is TRBV29-1; TRBD1 aligns across 10 bases. The last part of the DNA fits TRBJ2-7 better; the J call may be wrong. CDR1 SQVTM and CDR2 ANQGSEA come from the germline V gene. This CDR3 has 14 amino acids. Here the CDR3 DNA reads TGCAGCGTGGAACGGGACAGGGGTTCCTACGAGCAGTACTTC. It yields the protein CSVERDRGSYEQYF.

V and J are TRBV9 and TRBJ2-3; D unresolved. Trimming cost V 0 bases and J 4 bases, with 3 bases left between them. Germline CDR1 reads SGDLS; CDR2 reads YYNGEE. The length of the CDR3 is 12 residues. The CDR3 DNA reads TGTGCCAGCAGCGTAGTCGCAGATACGCAGTATTTT. The encoded protein is CASSVVADTQYF.

J is TRBJ2-2 and V is TRBV9, with D maybe TRBD2 (7 bases). The V gene lost 4 bases and the J gene lost 2 bases, with 15 bases spanning the gap. The germline V gene has CDR1 SGDLS and CDR2 YYNGEE. The CDR3 length is 16 residues. CDR3 coding DNA: TGTGCCAGCAGCCCTAGGGGGGGGCCTAACACCGGGGAGCTGTTTTTT. This codes for CASSPRGGPNTGELFF.

The chain has TRBV4-2 and TRBJ2-2; TRBD1 aligns across 8 bases. V gave up 4 bases and J gave up 0 bases; unmatched junction bases: 7. Per the germline V gene, CDR1 is LGHNA and CDR2 is YNFKEQ. CDR3 length equals 17 residues. CDR3 residues: CASSRTTGASNTGELFF. Here the CDR3 DNA reads TGTGCCAGCAGCCGGACGACAGGGGCCTCGAACACCGGGGAGCTGTTTTTT.

A word on this clone: The junction departs from the called germline gene at one end, perhaps through a read error. At the DNA level, this CDR3 is encoded by other sequences in the same sample as well. The V call is TRBV6-5, the J call TRBJ2-2; TRBD2 might be the D (6 bases). Germline CDR1 is MNHEY and CDR2 is SVGAGI. The CDR3 consists of 12 residues. The CDR3 nucleotides read TGTGCCAGCATGAGGGATCCGGGGGAGCTGTTCTTT. It codes for CASMRDPGELFF.

The rearrangement uses TRBV7-2 and TRBJ2-3; 11 bases match TRBD2. With 4 bases clipped from V and 2 bases from J, the junction kept 5 bases outside the gene matches. This CDR3 is built from 16 residues. The germline CDR1 and CDR2 sequences are SGHTA and FQGNSA. This CDR3 is CASSSRLAGSTDTQYF. The DNA of the CDR3 is TGTGCCAGCAGCTCCCGACTAGCGGGGTCCACAGATACGCAGTATTTT.

The chain links TRBV9 to TRBJ2-7; 12 bases align to TRBD1. Germline-derived CDR1 and CDR2 are SGDLS and YYNGEE. CDR3 length: 15 amino acids. V was pared by 3 bases and J by 5 bases, with 6 bases of the junction left unmatched. The chain's CDR3 is CASSAPGTGGNEQYF. The DNA of the CDR3 is TGTGCCAGCAGCGCCCCCGGGACAGGGGGCAACGAGCAGTACTTC.

The gene calls are TRBV19 and TRBJ2-5; 10 bases match TRBD2. This CDR3 contains 15 residues. Germline V gene data show CDR1 as LNHDA and CDR2 as SQIVND (reference sequence). With V trimmed by 3 bases and J by 0 bases, 1 base remained unmatched. The CDR3 loop reads CASSISGGNQETQYF. Written as DNA, the CDR3 is TGTGCCAGTAGTATTAGCGGGGGGAACCAAGAGACCCAGTACTTC.

The gene calls are TRBV5-1 and TRBJ1-4; 9 bases align to TRBD1. Unmatched junction bases numbered 12, after V lost 4 bases and J lost 14 bases. The CDR3 has 14 amino acids. Germline-derived CDR1 and CDR2 are SGHRS and YFSETQ. This chain's CDR3 is CASSPVGTGNMLFF. In nucleotides, the CDR3 is TGCGCCAGCAGCCCGGTGGGGACAGGGAATATGCTGTTTTTT.

This rearrangement joins TRBV4-3 to TRBJ2-3; TRBD2 matches 10 bases. The CDR3 has 16 amino acids. Trimming at V came to 0 bases and at J to 6 bases, leaving 6 bases not matched to a gene. Germline CDR1 LGHNA, CDR2 YSLEER. Here the CDR3 DNA reads TGCGCCAGCAGCCAAGATCGTAGCGGGGGGAGGGATACGCAGTATTTT. Translating gives CASSQDRSGGRDTQYF.

The gene calls are TRBV11-2 and TRBJ1-4; 8 positions match TRBD1. This CDR3 is built from 15 residues. V trimming: 4 bases; J trimming: 8 bases; junction bases outside the gene matches: 9. Looked up from germline, CDR1 is SGHAT and CDR2 is FQNNGV. In DNA, the CDR3 is TGTGCCAGCAGCTCCCCGACAGGGGCCGGGGAAAAACTGTTTTTT. Its translation is CASSSPTGAGEKLFF.